The rows below give T cell receptor beta chains drawn from one sample of a study of blood T cell dynamics during melanoma immunotherapy. Only in-frame clones appear in the TCRdb table, and some are missing; sequencing was by immunoSEQ multiplex PCR. The table records about 13,000 clones, roughly 90% of them present only once. This specimen was blood, taken from a patient treated with checkpoint blockade. Receptor source: a human donor with melanoma. Each CDR3 is given without its conserved first and last residue. A D gene is named only where the DNA matches it firmly.

TRBV9	.	TRBJ2-5	ASSLSQAIGETQY
TRBV7-9	TRBD1	TRBJ1-1	ASSLVRGQQRNTEAF
TRBV2	TRBD2	TRBJ2-1	ASSGRGSMDEQF
TRBV7-6	TRBD1	TRBJ1-2	ASSLGQGKDYGYT
TRBV5-4	TRBD2	TRBJ2-7	ASSSGTSGWYEQY
TRBV19	.	TRBJ1-2	ASTNSANYGYT
TRBV7-8	TRBD2	TRBJ2-5	ASSFRLAGLNDQETQY
TRBV6-5	TRBD2	TRBJ2-7	ASSYRGSGIYEQY
TRBV14	.	TRBJ1-6	ASSQGYRVVDSPLH
TRBV14	TRBD1	TRBJ1-6	ASSPLTGDRGSPLH
TRBV7-8	.	TRBJ2-3	ASSPQGLLPTDTQY
TRBV19	.	TRBJ1-1	ASSSRGGVTEAF
TRBV28	TRBD2	TRBJ2-2	ATTSLREVPGELF
TRBV5-1	.	TRBJ2-7	ASSWGDTKSLYEQY
TRBV9	.	TRBJ1-4	ASSTTGSGEKLF
TRBV19	.	TRBJ1-2	ASFDGQMNYGYT
TRBV11-2	.	TRBJ1-3	ASSLGLGNGNTIY
TRBV28	.	TRBJ2-3	ASSTPTDTQY